This passage covers 28 T cell receptor beta chains from one sample sequenced in a study of blood T cell repertoires in COVID-19. The assay was immunoSEQ multiplex PCR, and TCRdb's table has in-frame clones only and misses some. In the table there are about 240,000 clones, roughly 87% of which are singletons. Sequenced: peripheral blood. Every receptor here comes from a man aged 55-75 years who had recovered from COVID-19.

This clone has only one observation. The rearrangement links TRBV6-5 to TRBJ2-1; TRBD1 agrees at 12 bases. With 6 bases clipped from V and 9 bases from J, the junction kept 9 bases outside the gene matches. This CDR3 is 15 amino acids long. Looked up from germline, CDR1 is MNHEY and CDR2 is SVGAGI. This CDR3 reads CASRRPGQGASEQFF. Written as DNA, the CDR3 is TGTGCCAGCAGACGCCCGGGACAGGGGGCGAGTGAGCAGTTCTTC.

The chain has TRBV5-1 and TRBJ1-5; 7 bases are shared with TRBD1. V shed 4 bases and J 4 bases; nucleotides not matched to a gene: 11. Germline V gene lookup returns CDR1 SGHRS and CDR2 YFSETQ. CDR3 length: 16 residues. The CDR3 spells CASSPGEGARNQPQHF. For the CDR3, the DNA is TGCGCCAGCAGCCCCGGAGAGGGGGCGCGAAATCAGCCCCAGCATTTT.

CDR3 in amino acids: CASRSTGPEQYF. The CDR3 nucleotides are TGTGCCAGCAGGTCCACAGGGCCCGAGCAGTACTTC. The chain is built from TRBV27 and TRBJ2-7, with a possible D match to TRBD1 (6 bases). There are 12 residues in the CDR3. Trimming left V 6 bases short and J 6 bases short, with 12 bases between. Germline V gene sequence: CDR1 MNHEY, CDR2 SMNVEV (reference sequence).

This clone has just a few counts. The chain recombines TRBV5-1 with TRBJ2-1, with 14 bases matching TRBD2. V lost 3 bases, J lost 6 bases, and 11 bases stayed unmatched. Germline V gene data show CDR1 as SGHRS and CDR2 as YFSETQ. The CDR3 consists of 18 residues. The CDR3 loop is CASSSPVGLAGGVNEQFF. CDR3 nucleotide sequence: TGCGCCAGCAGCTCGCCCGTAGGACTAGCGGGGGGTGTCAATGAGCAGTTCTTC. Based on the CDR3 plus reference TRBV5-1 and TRBJ2-1, the full variable domain is KAGVTQTPRYLIKTRGQQVTLSCSPISGHRSVSWYQQTPGQGLQFLFEYFSETQRNKGNFPGRFSGRQFSNSRSEMNVSTLELGDSALYLCASSSPVGLAGGVNEQFFGPGTRLTVL.

The chain is built from TRBV2 and TRBJ2-3, with D tentatively TRBD1 (5 bases). The CDR3 has 14 amino acids. Trimming removed 6 bases at V and 2 bases at J, with 12 bases between. Germline loops: CDR1 SNHLY, CDR2 FYNNEI. The CDR3 DNA reads as TGTGCCAGCAGGGGGCAACTTAACACAGATACGCAGTATTTT. It codes for CASRGQLNTDTQYF.

V usage is TRBV5-1 and J usage is TRBJ1-6, with D possibly matching TRBD1 (6 bases). Trimming pared 0 bases from V and 9 bases from J, leaving 13 bases between. CDR3 length: 15 amino acids. Germline loops: CDR1 SGHRS, CDR2 YFSETQ. CDR3 residues: CASSLGQDRGSPLHF. CDR3 nucleotide sequence: TGCGCCAGCAGCTTGGGTCAGGACAGAGGTTCACCCCTCCACTTT.

The chain recombines TRBV5-1 with TRBJ2-2; 7 bases map to TRBD1. With V trimmed by 6 bases and J by 1 base, 15 bases remained unmatched. The germline V gene encodes CDR1 SGHRS and CDR2 YFSETQ. CDR3 length: 18 amino acids. CDR3 nucleotides: TGCGCCAGCACCTCCGTCGAACAGGGGCCTTTGAACACCGGGGAGCTGTTTTTT. Its translation: CASTSVEQGPLNTGELFF.

The V and J genes are TRBV9 and TRBJ2-3; 11 bases are shared with TRBD2. V was pared by 6 bases and J by 0 bases, with 9 bases of the junction left unmatched. The CDR3 contains 17 residues. CDR1 SGDLS and CDR2 YYNGEE come from the germline V gene. The CDR3 region is CASTRTSGFSSTDTQYF. The CDR3 DNA is TGTGCCAGCACCCGGACTAGCGGGTTTTCTAGCACAGATACGCAGTATTTT.

J is TRBJ2-1 and V is TRBV25-1, with a tentative D call TRBD1 (6 bases). The CDR3 has 16 residues. Per the germline V gene, CDR1 is MGHDK and CDR2 is SYGVNS. V was cut by 4 bases and J by 4 bases, with 17 bases left in between. In DNA form, the CDR3 reads TGTGCCAGCAGTGGAAGCCGGGACATACGTTACAATGAGCAGTTCTTC. Protein sequence: CASSGSRDIRYNEQFF.

The chain has TRBV19 and TRBJ2-6; D not resolved. This CDR3 has 15 amino acids. The V end was cut by 3 bases, the J end by 4 bases, with 10 bases between. Germline values: CDR1 LNHDA, CDR2 SQIVND (reference sequence). CDR3 bases: TGTGCCAGTAGTATTCTTGCAAGCGGGGCCAACGTCCTGACTTTC. Its translation: CASSILASGANVLTF. Using reference TRBV19 and TRBJ2-6 for the parts outside the CDR3, the full variable domain is DGGITQSPKYLFRKEGQNVTLSCEQNLNHDAMYWYRQDPGQGLRLIYYSQIVNDFQKGDIAEGYSVSREKKESFPLTVTSAQKNPTAFYLCASSILASGANVLTFGAGSRLTVL.

This clone was observed a single time. The chain couples TRBV18 to TRBJ2-7; possible D gene TRBD1, 6 bases. The length of the CDR3 is 14 residues. CDR1 KGHSH and CDR2 LQKENI come from the germline V gene. Trimming cost V 5 bases and J 6 bases, with 17 bases left between them. The CDR3 protein is CASSSRQGSIEQYV. Here the CDR3 DNA reads TGTGCCAGCTCATCACGCCAGGGGTCGATCGAGCAGTACGTC.

The CDR3 sequence is CASSPPRGRDRDGYTF. The DNA of the CDR3 is TGTGCCAGCTCACCACCGCGGGGGAGGGACAGGGATGGCTACACCTTC. The V gene is TRBV18, the J gene TRBJ1-2; 9 bases align to TRBD1. Germline V gives CDR1 KGHSH, CDR2 LQKENI. The CDR3 has 16 amino acids. Trimming at V came to 0 bases and at J to 6 bases, leaving 8 bases not matched to a gene.

This chain links TRBV5-1 with TRBJ2-3, with 10 bases matching TRBD2. Per the germline V gene, CDR1 is SGHRS and CDR2 is YFSETQ. V shed 2 bases, J shed 0 bases, and the junction held 6 bases outside the gene matches. This CDR3 is built from 17 residues. The CDR3 loop reads CASSLIAGGTSTDTQYF. The CDR3 nucleotides are TGCGCCAGCAGCTTAATAGCGGGGGGTACCAGCACAGATACGCAGTATTTT.

This sequence joins TRBV6-6 and TRBJ1-6; D call uncertain. Trimming shortened V by 5 bases and J by 5 bases, and 19 bases separated the two germline ends. This CDR3 is built from 17 residues. The germline CDR1 and CDR2 sequences are MNHNY and SVGAGI (reference sequence). The CDR3 region has the DNA TGTGCCAGCAGTCCCTACACCGACGGTCGGGATAATTCACCCCTCCACTTT. Its translation is CASSPYTDGRDNSPLHF.

As regards this clone: This specimen includes other DNA sequences encoding the same CDR3. This chain connects TRBV19 to TRBJ1-3, with D uncertain. There are 16 residues in the CDR3. V lost 3 bases and J lost 3, with 15 bases in between. The germline CDR1 and CDR2 sequences are LNHDA and SQIVND (reference sequence). The DNA of the CDR3 is TGTGCCAGTAGTATCCGCGGAGGATTACATGGAAACACCATATATTTT. This codes for CASSIRGGLHGNTIYF.

The chain uses TRBV19 and TRBJ1-5; tentatively, D is TRBD1 (5 bases). Trimming pared 7 bases from V and 8 bases from J, leaving 18 bases between. The germline V gene encodes CDR1 LNHDA and CDR2 SQIVND (reference sequence). The CDR3 runs to 14 residues. The CDR3 reads CASTRAGGVKPQHF. The CDR3 DNA follows: TGTGCCAGTACCCGAGCGGGGGGGGTCAAGCCCCAGCATTTT.

The V gene is TRBV5-5, the J gene TRBJ1-4; no firm D call. Germline V gene sequence: CDR1 SGHKS, CDR2 YYEKEE (reference sequence). The CDR3 is 15 residues long. V gave up 1 base and J gave up 7 bases, with 14 bases separating them. The CDR3 region has the DNA TGTGCCAGCAGCTTGATTCCGTCCACGCGTGAAAAACTGTTTTTT. It codes for CASSLIPSTREKLFF.

This clone was found a few times. The chain links TRBV7-2 to TRBJ1-4; D call uncertain. Per germline, CDR1 SGHTA and CDR2 FQGNSA. V lost 1 base, J lost 8 bases, and 14 bases lay in between. The CDR3 loop spans 15 amino acids. The DNA for the CDR3 is TGTGCCAGCAGCTTAGGGTCAACGGTGGGCGAAAAACTGTTTTTT. Protein sequence: CASSLGSTVGEKLFF.

The chain joins TRBV30 to TRBJ2-5, with 8 bases lining up with TRBD2. V shed 0 bases, J shed 2 bases, and the junction held 8 bases outside the gene matches. The germline gives CDR1 GTSNPN, CDR2 SVGIG (reference sequence). CDR3 length: 16 amino acids. This CDR3 reads CAWSVFAGGLQETQYF. The CDR3 DNA follows: TGTGCCTGGAGTGTCTTTGCGGGGGGATTACAAGAGACCCAGTACTTC.

A few counts support this clone. A read error may account for a junction end that differs from germline. The rearrangement joins TRBV24-1 to TRBJ2-5; TRBD2 aligns across 8 bases. Germline CDR1 reads KGHDR; CDR2 reads SFDVKD. There are 13 residues in the CDR3. The CDR3 protein is CSTREAGGETQYF. The CDR3 DNA sequence: TGTTCCACCCGAGAGGCGGGGGGTGAGACCCAGTACTTC.

To note about this clone: The junction differs from germline at one of its ends, possibly a read error. The chain recombines TRBV6-5 with TRBJ1-1; TRBD1 might be the D (5 bases). The CDR3 is 10 residues long. Per germline, CDR1 MNHEY and CDR2 SVGAGI. The CDR3 protein is CASWGTVAFF. CDR3 in DNA: TGTGCCAGCTGGGGGACTGTAGCTTTCTTT.

This sequence joins TRBV6-5 and TRBJ2-2, with D possibly being TRBD1 (6 bases). The V end lost 5 bases, the J end lost 4 bases, and 14 bases lay between the germline ends. Germline V CDR1 and CDR2: MNHEY, SVGAGI. The CDR3 totals 15 residues. The CDR3 DNA follows: TGTGCCAGCAGTAGCCAGAGAGGGGGCACCGGGGAGCTGTTTTTT. It encodes CASSSQRGGTGELFF.

The V gene is TRBV10-3, the J gene TRBJ2-3; 10 positions agree with TRBD2. The CDR3 runs to 15 residues. The ends lost 2 bases at V and 3 bases at J; junction bases unmatched: 2. Looked up from germline, CDR1 is ENHRY and CDR2 is SYGVKD. In nucleotides, the CDR3 is TGTGCCATCAGTGAGACTAGCGGGGTTACAGATACGCAGTATTTT. Its protein is CAISETSGVTDTQYF.

The rearrangement joins TRBV6-1 to TRBJ1-5, with 7 bases aligning to TRBD1. The CDR3 extends over 17 amino acids. The junction had 10 bases not matched to a gene; V was cut back by 4 bases and J by 1 base. Germline V gene lookup returns CDR1 MNHNS and CDR2 SASEGT. For the CDR3, the DNA is TGTGCCAGCAGTGCCCCGGGACAGCTAATCAGCAATCAGCCCCAGCATTTT. Translated: CASSAPGQLISNQPQHF.

J is TRBJ2-3 and V is TRBV5-1, with 12 bases matching TRBD2. V lost 0 bases to trimming and J lost 4 bases; unmatched junction nucleotides: 9. Germline CDR1 reads SGHRS; CDR2 reads YFSETQ. This CDR3 has 18 residues. DNA for the CDR3: TGCGCCAGCAGCTTGGCTCCTAGCGGGGGGGCCGTCGCAGATACGCAGTATTTT. Translation gives CASSLAPSGGAVADTQYF.

There are a few counts of this clone. The V and J genes are TRBV7-2 and TRBJ2-5; 10 positions match TRBD2. This CDR3 comprises 15 residues. Germline V gene sequence: CDR1 SGHTA, CDR2 FQGNSA. With V trimmed by 2 bases and J by 6 bases, 6 bases remained unmatched. The CDR3 spells CASSLSSGGGQTQYF. In DNA, the CDR3 is TGTGCCAGCAGCTTATCTAGCGGGGGAGGACAGACCCAGTACTTC.

The chain combines TRBV7-2 with TRBJ2-3; D unresolved. The CDR3 sequence is 16 residues long. CDR1 SGHTA and CDR2 FQGNSA come from the germline V gene. V was trimmed by 0 bases and J by 5 bases, leaving 15 bases between them. CDR3 sequence (DNA): TGTGCCAGCAGCTTAGCGTCCTCTAAAAAACTAGATACGCAGTATTTT. Translated, it gives CASSLASSKKLDTQYF.

The CDR3, as DNA: TGTGCCAGCAGCTCAAACAGGGGCCTGGGAGATACGCAGTATTTT. It codes for CASSSNRGLGDTQYF. This chain uses TRBV11-2 with TRBJ2-3, with 7 bases matching TRBD1. The trim removed 4 bases at V and 5 bases at J, leaving 9 bases unmatched. This CDR3 is built from 15 residues. The germline V gene encodes CDR1 SGHAT and CDR2 FQNNGV.